The rows below give T cell receptor beta chains drawn from one sample of a study of human T cells and chemical hapten exposure. MiXCR was run by TCRdb on the RACE reads, yielding one entry per CDR3 protein. The sample has 87,000 or so distinct CDR3 sequences; roughly a tenth are singletons. The sample was whole blood, taken in connection with sensitization to the hapten diphenylcyclopropenone (DPC). The receptors originated from a woman aged 40 to 55 with alopecia areata. Some clones in this sample may be carry-over from other donors' samples. Both conserved end residues are part of each CDR3. Size values are once, few and many counts, or a class for expanded clones, and some rows have none.

V: TRBV5-1
size: many
J: TRBJ2-7
CDR3: CASSLAGDISYEQYF

V: TRBV7-2
size: many
J: TRBJ1-3
CDR3: CASSQTVGSGNTIYF

V: TRBV6-5
size: many
J: TRBJ1-6
CDR3: CASSTQGGNSPLHF

V: TRBV9
size: many
J: TRBJ1-1
CDR3: CASSVDGGGEAFF

V: TRBV7-2
size: few
J: TRBJ1-2
CDR3: CASSLATNNYGYTF

V: TRBV2
size: many
J: TRBJ2-1
CDR3: CASQFLRTYNEQFF

V: TRBV12-3/TRBV12-4
size: NA
J: TRBJ1-1
CDR3: CASSTTGVTEAFF

V: TRBV5-1
size: many
J: TRBJ2-6
CDR3: CASSLDSQASGANVLTF

V: TRBV19
size: few
J: TRBJ1-2
CDR3: CASSIDSILTPSLGGYTF

V: TRBV10-3
size: few
J: TRBJ2-3
CDR3: CAISRGGTARDTQYF

V: TRBV7-9
size: many
J: TRBJ2-1
CDR3: CASTFGVGEQFF

V: TRBV3-1
size: many
J: TRBJ1-2
CDR3: CASSQLAWGYTF

V: TRBV6-2/TRBV6-3
size: NA
J: TRBJ2-5
CDR3: CASRQLPTSGETQYF

V: TRBV5-5
size: many
J: TRBJ1-1
CDR3: CASSLAAGTGETGF

V: TRBV20-1
size: medium-sized
J: TRBJ1-1
CDR3: CSARVWTGPLEAFF

V: TRBV7-2
size: NA
J: TRBJ2-7
CDR3: CASSLAISGLGSSYEQYF

V: TRBV29-1
size: many
J: TRBJ1-1
CDR3: CSAGQGVGDTEAFF

V: TRBV28
size: NA
J: TRBJ2-3
CDR3: CASSPTSGGLYTQYF

V: TRBV25-1
size: many
J: TRBJ2-7
CDR3: CASISTDSYEQYF

V: TRBV6-5
size: NA
J: TRBJ1-6
CDR3: CASSYSPGAGFNSPLHF

V: TRBV19
size: few
J: TRBJ2-3
CDR3: CASSLRLAGTDTQYF

V: TRBV18
size: many
J: TRBJ1-1
CDR3: CASSPPTGTKNTEAFF

V: TRBV6-5
size: NA
J: TRBJ2-7
CDR3: CASSYAQGGYEQYF

V: TRBV27
size: many
J: TRBJ1-4
CDR3: CASSGRQGISEKLFF

V: TRBV5-4
size: many
J: TRBJ1-5
CDR3: CATKPDSNQPQHF

V: TRBV6-5
size: many
J: TRBJ1-4
CDR3: CASSYWTTGGHEKLFF

V: TRBV10-3
size: few
J: TRBJ2-4
CDR3: CAISDPSASAVKNIQYF

V: TRBV3-1
size: NA
J: TRBJ1-1
CDR3: CASSQEQGMNTEAFF

V: TRBV7-9
size: few
J: TRBJ1-1
CDR3: CASSWGDQEAFF

V: TRBV6-2/TRBV6-3
size: many
J: TRBJ2-1
CDR3: CASSPGTGPFF

V: TRBV28
size: many
J: TRBJ2-1
CDR3: CASSPSGTHNEQFF

V: TRBV10-2
size: many
J: TRBJ1-6
CDR3: CASSEWGSSPLHF

V: TRBV20-1
size: many
J: TRBJ1-5
CDR3: CSARDGAAQPQHF

V: TRBV6-1
size: NA
J: TRBJ2-7
CDR3: CASSEAPVSYEQYF

V: TRBV5-1
size: few
J: TRBJ2-2
CDR3: CASRPQGVANTGELFF

V: TRBV20-1
size: many
J: TRBJ1-2
CDR3: CSARDAGKPVYGYTF

V: TRBV7-2
size: few
J: TRBJ2-1
CDR3: CASSRTSGPYNEQFF

V: TRBV7-9
size: NA
J: TRBJ2-1
CDR3: CASSLTGGYTVNEQFF

V: TRBV29-1
size: NA
J: TRBJ2-2
CDR3: CSVRQGGNTGELFF

V: TRBV24-1
size: NA
J: TRBJ2-1
CDR3: CATSDSGRGLAGAFSYNEQFF

V: TRBV11-2
size: NA
J: TRBJ2-6
CDR3: CASSRASQGSSGANVLTF

V: TRBV5-1
size: many
J: TRBJ2-5
CDR3: CASSLDQYLGTQYF